The rows below give T cell receptor beta chains drawn from one sample of a study of T cells in localized non-small cell lung cancer. Clones were read by immunoSEQ multiplex PCR, and TCRdb kept only the in-frame ones, dropping some. Of some 1,400 clones listed, under 30% are singletons. Sequenced here: normal lung tissue next to the tumor, sampled before any cancer treatment. The receptor set was obtained from a woman aged 35-75 years with stage I squamous cell lung carcinoma. Both conserved end residues are part of each CDR3. A D gene is named only where the DNA matches it firmly. Where a row states a size, it is once, few, many or the class of an expanded clone; other rows omit it.

>NA|NA|TRBJ2-5|TRBV11-3
TGTGCCAGCGGAAACTCTGGGACGGCGGTTGGGAAGACCCAGTACTTC
CASGNSGTAVGKTQYF
>NA|few|TRBJ1-6|TRBV6-8
TGTGCCATCTCCCCAACGGATGGAACACCCCTCCACTTT
CAISPTDGTPLHF
>TRBD1|few|TRBJ2-1|TRBV9
TGTGCCAGCAGCGTAGGTACAGGGGACTACAATGAGCAGTTCTTC
CASSVGTGDYNEQFF
>NA|NA|TRBJ2-3|TRBV5-1
TGCGCCAGCAGCTGGGACTCAATCACAGATACGCAGTATTTT
CASSWDSITDTQYF
>NA|NA|TRBJ1-2|TRBV29-1
TGCAGCGTTGCACAGTCTAACTATGGCTACACCTTC
CSVAQSNYGYTF
>NA|NA|TRBJ2-1|TRBV30
TGTGCCTGGAGTCGGAGACTCGAGGCAGTCTTC
CAWSRRLEAVF
>NA|few|TRBJ2-3|TRBV11-3
TGTGCCAGCAGCTTAAATTGGGGTGATGGGAGTACGCAGTATTTT
CASSLNWGDGSTQYF
>NA|NA|TRBJ1-5|TRBV30
TGTGCCTGGAGTACAGCCAGGGTGGCGTACAATCAGCCCCAGCATTTT
CAWSTARVAYNQPQHF
>NA|medium-sized|TRBJ2-3|TRBV9
TGTGCCAGCAGCGTAGCCCAGGCGCCCACAGATACGCAGTATTTT
CASSVAQAPTDTQYF
>NA|NA|TRBJ1-2|TRBV6-1
TGTGCCAGCAGTGAAGGGGGCGCAGGGGTATATAACTATGGCTACACCTTC
CASSEGGAGVYNYGYTF
>TRBD2|NA|TRBJ2-3|TRBV30
TGTGCCTGGGAGACTAGCGGGAGCTCAGATACGCAGTATTTT
CAWETSGSSDTQYF
>NA|NA|TRBJ2-1|TRBV11-3
TGTGCCAGCAGCTTTCAGGGAGTAGGTGTAAGTGAGCAGTTCTTC
CASSFQGVGVSEQFF
>TRBD1|NA|TRBJ2-1|TRBV6-8
TGTGCCAGCAGTACCGACAGGGTGGACAATGAGCAGTTCTTC
CASSTDRVDNEQFF
>TRBD1|NA|TRBJ1-6|TRBV5-1
TGCGCCAGCAGCCCGGGACACCGGGACAGTGCAGTTTCACCCCTCCACTTT
CASSPGHRDSAVSPLHF
>NA|few|TRBJ2-1|TRBV19
TGTGCCAGTAGCGGATCCTCCTACAATGAGCAGTTCTTC
CASSGSSYNEQFF
>NA|NA|TRBJ1-3|TRBV6-4
TGTGCCAGCAGTCATGGAGGAGAATCTGGAAACACCATATATTTT
CASSHGGESGNTIYF
>NA|few|TRBJ1-1|TRBV4-1
TGCGCCAGCGGCTACCAAGAGGGGAACACTGAAGCTTTCTTT
CASGYQEGNTEAFF
>NA|NA|TRBJ2-7|TRBV15
TGTGCCACCAGCAGAGTTGGGACACTTTCCTACGAGCAGTACTTC
CATSRVGTLSYEQYF
>NA|few|TRBJ2-1|TRBV19
TGTGCCAGTAGTGACCCCGGTACCTACAATGAGCAGTTCTTC
CASSDPGTYNEQFF
>NA|NA|TRBJ2-5|TRBV9
TGTGCCAGCAGTACCCGAGGGGGGTCGGGAGAGACCCAGTACTTC
CASSTRGGSGETQYF
>NA|NA|TRBJ2-3|TRBV6-8
TGTGCCAGCAGTTTAAGACAGCCTACCCAAGATACGCAGTATTTT
CASSLRQPTQDTQYF
>TRBD2|NA|TRBJ2-3|TRBV5-1
TGCGCCAGCAGCCTCTCCCCGGGACTAGGGACAGATACGCAGTATTTT
CASSLSPGLGTDTQYF
>NA|medium-sized|TRBJ1-1|TRBV11-3
TGTGCCAGCAGCCACCGGGACACCCGGAACACTGAAGCTTTCTTT
CASSHRDTRNTEAFF
>TRBD2|few|TRBJ2-1|TRBV6-8
TGTGCCAGCAGTTTCGGGACTAGCGGGAGACCCTACAATGAGCAGTTCTTC
CASSFGTSGRPYNEQFF
>NA|medium-sized|TRBJ2-1|TRBV11-3
TGTGCCAGCAGCTTATCGCTCCAGGGGAATGAGCAGTTCTTC
CASSLSLQGNEQFF
>NA|medium-sized|TRBJ1-1|TRBV11-3
TGTGCCAGCAGCTGGGGGAGTGGCAGGAGGAACACTGAAGCTTTCTTT
CASSWGSGRRNTEAFF
>TRBD1|NA|TRBJ2-7|TRBV11-3
TGTGCCAGCAGCTTAGTGGGACAGGGGACGTACGAGCAGTACTTC
CASSLVGQGTYEQYF
>NA|few|TRBJ1-1|TRBV11-3
TGTGCCAGCAGCGATACGAACAGGAACACTGAAGCTTTCTTT
CASSDTNRNTEAFF
>NA|NA|TRBJ2-1|TRBV23-1
TGCGCCAGCAGCGTCCAGGGTTACAATGAACAGTTCTTC
CASSVQGYNEQFF
>NA|NA|TRBJ2-1|TRBV28
TGTGCCAGCAGTCCCCCAACCTACAATGAGCAGTTCTTC
CASSPPTYNEQFF
>TRBD2|few|TRBJ2-7|TRBV6-8
TGTGCCATCACGGGAGGGATCTCCTACGAGCAGTACTTC
CAITGGISYEQYF
>TRBD2|few|TRBJ2-1|TRBV5-1
TGCGCCAGCAGCTCGGGTAGCGGGAGCGGAGATGAGCAGTTCTTC
CASSSGSGSGDEQFF
>TRBD2|few|TRBJ2-1|TRBV11-3
TGTGCCAGCAGCCCACTAGCGGGGGGGTCCTACAATGAGCAGTTCTTC
CASSPLAGGSYNEQFF
>NA|few|TRBJ2-3|TRBV9
TGTGCCAGCAGCGTCTTAGGGAGTCGAGATACGCAGTATTTT
CASSVLGSRDTQYF
>NA|few|TRBJ2-2|TRBV19
TGTGCCAGTAGTTTTGGGGCTGCCGGGGAGCTGTTTTTT
CASSFGAAGELFF
>TRBD2|few|TRBJ2-5|TRBV9
TGTGCCAGCAGCGTAGGGCGGGAGAGTGTGGGAGAGACCCAGTACTTC
CASSVGRESVGETQYF
>NA|NA|TRBJ1-1|TRBV6-8
TGTGCCTCCCAAAAGGGGGTATCAAGCACTGAAGCTTTCTTT
CASQKGVSSTEAFF
>TRBD1|few|TRBJ1-2|TRBV6-8
TGTGCCAGCAGTTGGGGACAGGGTAGGGGCTACACCTTC
CASSWGQGRGYTF
>TRBD2|few|TRBJ2-2|TRBV19
TGTGCCAGTAGTATGACGGGAGGTTGGACCGGGGAGCTGTTTTTT
CASSMTGGWTGELFF
>TRBD2|few|TRBJ2-2|TRBV28
TGTGCCAGCACCCCGACTAGCGGTACCCACGGGGAGCTGTTTTTT
CASTPTSGTHGELFF